This T cell receptor beta chain emerged from a study of T-cell reconstitution after alpha-beta-depleted transplantation in children. In this sample, this clonotype turned up a few times. The antigen is unknown. V was pared by 3 bases and J by 1 base, with 8 bases between. The CDR3 sequence is 15 residues long. Germline assignment: CDR1 KGHDR and CDR2 SFDVKD. Study-wide results and limits: At around two months after transplant, the alpha-beta T cells were reportedly derived from several hundred expanded clones that came from non-depleted graft cells.

It was with unique molecular identifiers that the TCRbeta library was prepared. MiXCR, applied by TCRdb to the PCR reads, yields one record per CDR3 protein. The sample includes 700,000 to 850,000 distinct CDR3 sequences, approximately 15% seen only once; the top ten take approximately 5%. This sequence originates from a male patient aged 10 to 17 who had a stem cell transplant for acute lymphoblastic leukemia, so the T cells may come from the graft donor. The rearrangement links TRBV24-1 to TRBJ2-2; no definite D call. Source: PBMCs, mostly from graft donor cells, taken 360 days after TCRalphabeta/CD19-depleted stem cell transplant. Written as DNA, the CDR3 is TGTGCCACCAGTGATCAGGACGTGAACACCGGGGAGCTGTTTTTT. Residues: CATSDQDVNTGELFF.